This T cell receptor (beta chain) was observed in a study of Ad26.COV2.S vaccination and SARS-CoV-2 variants. For the study at large: Once, or twice with 56 days between doses, Ad26.COV2.S was given intramuscularly.

Sample treatment: about 20 received Ad26.COV2.S at low or high dose, single or two shots; 5 received placebo; per-sample allocation not given. The samples were gathered on day 63 after the first injection of vaccine or placebo. Aged 18-55 years, donor was enrolled in Boston around 2020. Overall study findings and caveats: The analyses of TCR breadth and depth may have understated the size of total T cell responses. Vaccinated individuals (as opposed to placebo recipients) had higher spike-specific TCR breadth.

About this clone itself: Its antigen is currently unknown.

Produced via immunoSEQ multiplex PCR; TCRdb's table is partial and in-frame only. The profile shows about 350,000 clones, 86% of them singletons. This receptor was identified in a person aged 18-65 years who received the Ad26.COV2.S COVID-19 vaccine or a placebo. Sequenced here: peripheral blood, sampled in a trial of Ad26.COV2.S vaccine versus placebo.

The CDR3 region has the DNA TGTGCCAGCAGCTCCGACAGGGTGTCGAACACTGAAGCTTTCTTT. Encoded protein: CASSSDRVSNTEAFF. This chain connects TRBV7-9 to TRBJ1-1, with 7 bases that match TRBD1. V trimming: 4 bases; J trimming: 1 base; junction bases outside the gene matches: 6. Germline assignment: CDR1 SEHNR and CDR2 FQNEAQ (reference sequence). The CDR3 is 15 residues long.